A single sample gave rise to the 7 T cell receptor beta chains below, sequenced in a study of T cell responses to AZD1222 COVID-19 vaccine. The table came from immunoSEQ multiplex PCR; TCRdb's copy has only in-frame clones and leaves some out. The table shows 90,000 to 120,000 clones, with approximately 90% occurring only once. Here the sequenced sample was peripheral blood, taken 28 days after the second AZD1222 dose. The receptors were sampled from an adult who received the AZD1222 COVID-19 vaccine.

The chain is built from TRBV19 and TRBJ1-3; the match to TRBD1 covers 7 bases. The CDR3 loop spans 15 amino acids. Germline CDR1 is LNHDA and CDR2 is SQIVND (reference sequence). The trim removed 3 bases at V and 3 bases at J, leaving 5 bases unmatched. CDR3 in amino acids: CASSMTGQYGNTIYF. In nucleotides, the CDR3 is TGTGCCAGTAGTATGACAGGGCAGTATGGAAACACCATATATTTT.

This chain joins TRBV19 and TRBJ2-7; 7 bases align to TRBD1. This CDR3 spans 15 amino acids. V gave up 3 bases and J gave up 3 bases; unmatched junction bases: 8. In germline, CDR1 is LNHDA, CDR2 SQIVND (reference sequence). The CDR3 is CASSMTRGIRYEQYF. For the CDR3, the DNA is TGTGCCAGTAGTATGACCAGGGGGATCCGCTACGAGCAGTACTTC.

The CDR3 here is CASSSGWGTDTQYF. CDR3 nucleotides: TGTGCCAGCAGCTCGGGATGGGGGACAGATACGCAGTATTTT. The V call is TRBV7-8, the J call TRBJ2-3; D may correspond to TRBD1 or TRBD2 (5 bases each). Germline lookup yields CDR1 SGHVS and CDR2 FQNEAQ. Trimming shortened V by 4 bases and J by 3 bases, and 11 bases separated the two germline ends. This CDR3 has 14 amino acids. The whole variable domain, remainder taken from reference TRBV7-8 and TRBJ2-3, is GAGVSQSPRYKVAKRGQDVALRCDPISGHVSLFWYQQALGQGPEFLTYFQNEAQLDKSGLPSDRFFAERPEGSVSTLKIQRTQQEDSAVYLCASSSGWGTDTQYFGPGTRLTVL.

The rearrangement joins TRBV2 to TRBJ1-5; D gene uncertain. The germline V and J ends were trimmed by 6 bases and 3 bases, with 9 bases remaining between them. Germline CDR1 and CDR2: SNHLY and FYNNEI. The CDR3 has 13 residues. CDR3 loop: CASSDRSNQPQHF. In DNA, the CDR3 is TGTGCCAGCAGCGATAGATCCAATCAGCCCCAGCATTTT.

The rearrangement uses TRBV27 and TRBJ2-7; D is undetermined. V was trimmed by 6 bases and J by 6 bases, leaving 18 bases between them. The CDR3 loop spans 14 amino acids. Germline CDR1 is MNHEY and CDR2 is SMNVEV (reference sequence). For the CDR3, the DNA is TGTGCCAGCAGAATAGGAGTCGCCCGCTCCGAGCAGTACTTC. Its protein product is CASRIGVARSEQYF.

CDR3 loop: CASSMGTGNNQPQHF. The CDR3 DNA reads as TGTGCCAGTAGTATGGGGACCGGTAACAATCAGCCCCAGCATTTT. The J gene is TRBJ1-5, the V gene TRBV19, with D possibly being TRBD1 (5 bases). The germline V gene has CDR1 LNHDA and CDR2 SQIVND (reference sequence). CDR3 length equals 15 residues. V dropped 3 bases and J dropped 3 bases, with 12 bases sitting between them.

This clone appeared a single time. The CDR3 loop is CASSLALPDGYTF. CDR3 sequence (DNA): TGTGCCAGCAGTTTAGCGCTTCCTGATGGCTACACCTTC. The J gene is TRBJ1-2, the V gene TRBV12-3 or TRBV12-4; D unclear. The V end lost 0 bases, the J end lost 6 bases, and 8 bases lay between the germline ends. The CDR3 has 13 amino acids.